This T cell receptor (beta chain) appears in the sequencing data of a study of tumor-infiltrating lymphocytes in primary liver carcinoma. Study context: Staging placed the tumors at T1-T3 N0M0, and they measured about 4 to 11 cm across. General study points: The study found tumor-adjacent and tumor-blood pairs overlapped less than tumor region pairs.

As concerns this clonotype: The antigen is unknown.

The source material, 20-30 mg of unsorted bulk tissue, was used to co-extract RNA and DNA. Surgeons treated the primary liver carcinoma of the patients by surgical resection. V dropped 0 bases and J dropped 3 bases, with 10 bases sitting between them. This CDR3 region has 14 residues. Germline loops: CDR1 SGHRS, CDR2 YFSETQ. Total RNA (around 500 ng) served as template for TCR beta cDNA synthesis primed by a constant-region primer. Slightly modified ARM-PCR with three nested multiplex PCR rounds yielded TCR beta libraries. In the first two PCR rounds, TRBV1-TRBV30 forward primers were paired with a C-beta reverse primer, and each round lasted around 10 cycles. TCRdb re-called the multiplex PCR reads with MiXCR, one entry per CDR3 protein. The table shows about 130,000 distinct CDR3 sequences, with 64% occurring only once.

The sequenced sample consisted of liver tumor tissue from sampling region 3. Subset specified: tumor region T3, left-lateral pole. The genes are TRBV5-1 and TRBJ2-7; no firm D call. The receptor was derived from a woman aged 55-69 years with primary liver carcinoma and hepatitis B virus infection. CDR3 sequence: CASSLGFSYYEQYF. CDR3 DNA: TGCGCCAGCAGCTTGGGGTTTAGCTACTACGAGCAGTACTTC.